A single sample gave rise to the 29 T cell receptor beta chains below, sequenced in a study of T cell repertoires in cytomegalovirus infection. TCRdb re-called the reads with MiXCR, one entry per CDR3 protein. Of around 260,000 distinct CDR3 sequences in the sample, about 25% were seen once. Sequenced: PBMCs. The receptors derive from a human donor in good health (CMV status not recorded). Some clones in this sample may be carry-over from other donors' samples.

Note on this clonotype: A much bigger clone sits one base away, suggesting this may be a read error. The chain has TRBV6-6 and TRBJ2-2; 9 bases agree with TRBD2. The CDR3 is made up of 17 amino acids. Trimming cost V 0 bases and J 5 bases; bases outside gene matches: 7. Germline lookup yields CDR1 MNHNY and CDR2 SVGAGI (reference sequence). The chain's CDR3 is CASSYSIGGRATGELFF. CDR3 sequence (DNA): TGTGCCAGCAGTTACTCGATTGGCGGGAGGGCTACCGGGGAGCTGTTTTTT.

About this clonotype itself: One base away lies a much larger clone, so this may be a sequencing read error. This sequence joins TRBV7-2 and TRBJ2-3; TRBD2 matches at 13 bases. The CDR3 runs to 19 residues. Looked up from germline, CDR1 is SGHTA and CDR2 is FQGNSA. J gave up 6 bases and V 1 base, and 13 bases lay outside the gene matches. CDR3 sequence: CASSLGFPGLAGMWDTQYF. The CDR3 DNA follows: TGTGCCAGCAGCTTAGGATTCCCGGGACTAGCGGGGATGTGGGATACGCAGTATTTT. The full variable domain, rest sourced from reference TRBV7-2 and TRBJ2-3, is GAGVSQSPSNKVTEKGKDVELRCDPISGHTALYWYRQSLGQGLEFLIYFQGNSAPDKSGLPSDRFSAERTGGSVSTLTIQRTQQEDSAVYLCASSLGFPGLAGMWDTQYFGPGTRLTVL.

A few counts support this clonotype. This chain connects TRBV11-1 to TRBJ2-2; TRBD2 matches at 10 bases. CDR3 size: 16 residues. Trimming cost V 2 bases and J 6 bases; bases outside gene matches: 6. Germline V gene sequence: CDR1 SGHAT, CDR2 FQDESV (reference sequence). The CDR3 DNA is TGTGCCAGCAGCTTACGCCCTAGCGGGGGTTCCGGGGAGCTGTTTTTT. The encoded protein is CASSLRPSGGSGELFF.

This clonotype was counted at least ten times. V and J are TRBV6-2 or TRBV6-3 and TRBJ1-1; TRBD1 agrees at 10 bases. Germline V gene lookup returns CDR1 MNHEY and CDR2 SVGEGT. Trimming cost V 4 bases and J 3 bases; bases outside gene matches: 5. This CDR3 has 15 amino acids. CDR3 residues: CASSSTGGGYTEAFF. The DNA for the CDR3 is TGTGCCAGCAGTTCGACAGGGGGCGGGTACACTGAAGCTTTCTTT.

In this sample, this clonotype turned up many times. The rearrangement joins TRBV6-1 to TRBJ2-2, with 11 bases matching TRBD2. Unmatched junction bases numbered 2, after V lost 4 bases and J lost 1 base. The CDR3 runs to 16 residues. CDR1 is MNHNS and CDR2 is SASEGT in the germline V gene. As DNA, the CDR3 is TGTGCCAGCAGTGCTGGGACTAGCGGGAACACCGGGGAGCTGTTTTTT. This translates into CASSAGTSGNTGELFF.

In this sample, this clonotype turned up a few times. The chain joins TRBV20-1 to TRBJ1-2; a weak D match, TRBD1 (6 bases). Trimming removed 5 bases from V and 13 bases from J, with 17 bases in between. The germline V gene encodes CDR1 DFQATT and CDR2 SNEGSKA (reference sequence). This CDR3 has 11 residues. CDR3: CSADRQARRTF. CDR3 in DNA: TGCAGTGCTGACCGACAGGCCCGCCGCACCTTC.

This clonotype was found a few times. The chain employs TRBV2 and TRBJ2-1; 12 bases are a match to TRBD2. Germline CDR1 SNHLY, CDR2 FYNNEI. The CDR3 is 14 amino acids. The V segment lost 7 bases and the J segment 7 bases; nucleotides outside the gene matches: 5. This chain's CDR3 is CASNLAGGRNEQFF. In nucleotides, the CDR3 is TGTGCCAGCAATCTAGCGGGGGGGAGGAATGAGCAGTTCTTC.

V usage is TRBV3-1 and J usage is TRBJ1-1; D may be TRBD1 (5 bases). The CDR3 contains 15 residues. The germline V and J ends were trimmed by 1 base and 2 bases, with 11 bases remaining between them. Germline V gives CDR1 LGHDT, CDR2 YNNKEL (reference sequence). The CDR3 DNA reads TGTGCCAGCAGCCAAGGGGGACTGACAAACACTGAAGCTTTCTTT. Translating it yields CASSQGGLTNTEAFF.

This clonotype appeared a few times. The V call is TRBV6-1, the J call TRBJ1-1; D ambiguous. Trimming removed 3 bases from V and 4 bases from J, with 9 bases in between. There are 13 residues in the CDR3. The germline CDR1 and CDR2 sequences are MNHNS and SASEGT. Written as DNA, the CDR3 is TGTGCCAGCAGTGATCTGGGGAGCACTGAAGCTTTCTTT. It yields the protein CASSDLGSTEAFF.

This clonotype has just one count. A read error may account for a junction end that differs from germline. The CDR3 region is CASNYGRGWNTGELFF. In nucleotides, the CDR3 is TGTGCCAGCAATTACGGTAGGGGTTGGAACACCGGGGAGCTGTTTTTT. The chain links TRBV6-2 or TRBV6-3 to TRBJ2-2; tentatively, D is TRBD1 (5 bases). CDR1 and CDR2 (germline): MNHEY, SVGEGT. This CDR3 contains 16 residues.

The V and J genes are TRBV7-2 and TRBJ1-2, with D perhaps matching TRBD1 (6 bases). This CDR3 has 12 amino acids. The germline gives CDR1 SGHTA, CDR2 FQGNSA. V dropped 4 bases and J dropped 6 bases, with 9 bases sitting between them. In DNA form, the CDR3 reads TGTGCCAGCAGCTCAAAGGGGGATGGCTACACCTTC. Its protein product is CASSSKGDGYTF.

The chain carries TRBV6-5 and TRBJ2-7; weak D call: TRBD2 (6 bases). The CDR3 spans 15 residues. Per germline, CDR1 MNHEY and CDR2 SVGAGI. The ends were cut back, 6 bases at V and 0 bases at J, with 15 bases in the middle. The CDR3 loop reads CASRGSGSSSYEQYF. CDR3 DNA: TGTGCCAGCAGGGGGAGCGGGTCGAGCTCCTACGAGCAGTACTTC.

This clonotype turned up a few times. This chain uses TRBV9 with TRBJ2-2; 10 bases align to TRBD2. Per germline, CDR1 SGDLS and CDR2 YYNGEE. The CDR3 is made up of 14 amino acids. The J segment lost 8 bases and the V segment lost 0 bases, leaving 1 base of the junction unmatched. As DNA, the CDR3 is TGTGCCAGCAGCGTAGTGACTAGCGGGGGGGAGCTGTTTTTT. Its translation is CASSVVTSGGELFF.

This clonotype appeared many times. The chain links TRBV7-2 to TRBJ1-2, with 7 bases matching TRBD1. The CDR3 runs to 15 residues. Trimming removed 5 bases from V and 2 bases from J; junction bases left unmatched: 8. Germline assignment: CDR1 SGHTA and CDR2 FQGNSA. The CDR3 reads CASSQGQGVNYGYTF. The CDR3, as DNA: TGTGCCAGCAGCCAGGGGCAGGGGGTGAACTATGGCTACACCTTC. Full variable domain (outside the CDR3, taken from reference TRBV7-2 and TRBJ1-2): GAGVSQSPSNKVTEKGKDVELRCDPISGHTALYWYRQSLGQGLEFLIYFQGNSAPDKSGLPSDRFSAERTGGSVSTLTIQRTQQEDSAVYLCASSQGQGVNYGYTFGSGTRLTVV.

This clonotype turned up a few times. The chain links TRBV20-1 to TRBJ2-7; 11 bases map to TRBD1. This CDR3 comprises 14 residues. V shed 6 bases, J shed 6 bases, and the junction held 10 bases outside the gene matches. Germline CDR1 reads DFQATT; CDR2 reads SNEGSKA (reference sequence). CDR3 DNA: TGCAGTGCCACCGGGACAGGGGGACTCTCCGAGCAGTACTTC. Its translation: CSATGTGGLSEQYF.

As concerns this clonotype: Being one base from a much bigger clone, this may be a read error. V usage is TRBV7-2 and J usage is TRBJ1-1; D is undetermined. The CDR3 totals 12 residues. Trimming took off 5 bases at V and 4 bases at J, with 8 bases between the two ends. Germline lookup yields CDR1 SGHTA and CDR2 FQGNSA. This chain's CDR3 is CASSPRTTEAFF. The CDR3 DNA follows: TGTGCCAGCAGCCCCCGGACCACTGAAGCTTTCTTT.

The table lists this clonotype with a few counts. The chain combines TRBV30 with TRBJ2-1, with unresolved D. The CDR3 covers 11 residues. V shed 4 bases and J shed 9 bases, with 10 bases lying between them. Germline CDR1 GTSNPN, CDR2 SVGIG (reference sequence). The CDR3 loop is CAWNRAGEQFF. The CDR3 coding sequence is TGTGCCTGGAATCGGGCCGGTGAGCAGTTCTTC. Filled out from reference TRBV30 and TRBJ2-1, the complete variable domain reads SQTIHQWPATLVQPVGSPLSLECTVEGTSNPNLYWYRQAAGRGLQLLFYSVGIGQISSEVPQNLSASRPQDRQFILSSKKLLLSDSGFYLCAWNRAGEQFFGPGTRLTVL.

This clonotype was observed once. The V and J genes are TRBV12-3 or TRBV12-4 and TRBJ1-1; D is ambiguous. The CDR3 has 14 residues. Trimming stripped 8 bases from V and 2 bases from J, with 15 bases between. As DNA, the CDR3 is TGTGCCAGCGCATATAACAGCGCAAACACTGAAGCTTTCTTT. Translating it yields CASAYNSANTEAFF.

This chain joins TRBV12-3 or TRBV12-4 and TRBJ1-1; D not resolved. There are 15 residues in the CDR3. The ends were cut back, 7 bases at V and 1 base at J, with 16 bases in the middle. CDR3 coding DNA: TGTGCCAGCAATCCCTCCAGACTACGGAACACTGAAGCTTTCTTT. Its protein is CASNPSRLRNTEAFF.

The gene calls are TRBV11-2 and TRBJ2-6; 10 bases line up with TRBD1. CDR1 and CDR2 from the germline V gene are SGHAT and FQNNGV. This CDR3 is built from 17 residues. Losses at the gene ends were 4 bases for V and 0 bases for J; bases not matched to a gene: 3. DNA for the CDR3: TGTGCCAGCAGCTCCGGGACAGGGGCCTCTGGGGCCAACGTCCTGACTTTC. Residues: CASSSGTGASGANVLTF.

The table lists this clonotype with many counts. This rearrangement joins TRBV7-9 to TRBJ1-1; D may be TRBD1 (5 bases). Between the trimmed V and J ends, which lost 5 bases and 1 base, there was a span of 11 bases. From germline, CDR1 is SEHNR and CDR2 FQNEAQ (reference sequence). CDR3 length: 14 residues. CDR3 DNA sequence: TGTGCCAGCAGCCCGGACATTTGGAACACTGAAGCTTTCTTT. Translation: CASSPDIWNTEAFF.

This clonotype was counted between two and nine times. J is TRBJ2-2 and V is TRBV20-1; possible D gene TRBD1, 8 bases. The germline V gene encodes CDR1 DFQATT and CDR2 SNEGSKA (reference sequence). CDR3 length: 16 residues. Deletions cut 3 bases from V and 3 bases from J, with 17 bases between. The CDR3 DNA reads TGCAGTGCTAGCGTATCTACAGGGGGGGACACCGGGGAGCTGTTTTTT. This codes for CSASVSTGGDTGELFF.

This clonotype was seen repeatedly, ten times or more. The V and J genes are TRBV7-9 and TRBJ1-6, with D uncertain. The CDR3 loop spans 17 amino acids. The V and J ends lost 5 bases and 0 bases respectively, with 14 bases between them. The germline CDR1 and CDR2 sequences are SEHNR and FQNEAQ (reference sequence). The CDR3 loop reads CASSRMTGSSYNSPLHF. The CDR3 DNA is TGTGCCAGCAGCCGTATGACCGGTAGCTCCTATAATTCACCCCTCCACTTT. Together with reference TRBV7-9 and TRBJ1-6, the CDR3 gives the full variable domain: DTGVSQNPRHKITKRGQNVTFRCDPISEHNRLYWYRQTLGQGPEFLTYFQNEAQLEKSRLLSDRFSAERPKGSFSTLEIQRTEQGDSAMYLCASSRMTGSSYNSPLHFGNGTRLTVT.

The gene calls are TRBV12-3 or TRBV12-4 and TRBJ2-7; D is unresolved. V was shortened by 3 bases and J by 7 bases, with 13 bases between the two germline ends. The CDR3 totals 13 residues. The CDR3 here is CASSFRARWEQYF. In DNA form, the CDR3 reads TGTGCCAGCAGTTTTAGGGCCCGGTGGGAGCAGTACTTC.

The chain is built from TRBV6-1 and TRBJ2-1; TRBD1 aligns across 9 bases. The CDR3 has 16 amino acids. CDR1 is MNHNS and CDR2 is SASEGT in the germline V gene. With V trimmed by 6 bases and J by 4 bases, 10 bases remained unmatched. The CDR3 DNA follows: TGTGCCAGCAGGAGCGGACAGGGGCAAAGGTACAATGAGCAGTTCTTC. Translated: CASRSGQGQRYNEQFF.

This sequence joins TRBV7-2 and TRBJ1-1; D is ambiguous. The V gene lost 2 bases and the J gene lost 10 bases, with 8 bases spanning the gap. CDR3 length: 11 amino acids. The germline V gene has CDR1 SGHTA and CDR2 FQGNSA. Here the CDR3 DNA reads TGTGCCAGCAGCTTAAGAATAGGAGCTTTCTTT. Protein: CASSLRIGAFF.

There are a few counts of this clonotype. The chain links TRBV4-2 to TRBJ1-3; D is unclear. This CDR3 has 15 residues. V lost 0 bases, J lost 2 bases, and 8 bases lay in between. Germline assignment: CDR1 LGHNA and CDR2 YNFKEQ. This CDR3 is CASSQDFAAGNTIYF. The CDR3 coding sequence is TGTGCCAGCAGCCAAGATTTCGCAGCTGGAAACACCATATATTTT.

This clonotype was detected a few times. V usage is TRBV7-2 and J usage is TRBJ2-3; D is perhaps TRBD1 (6 bases). The CDR3 is made up of 11 amino acids. Trimming took 10 bases from V and 3 from J, leaving 8 bases between them. CDR1 is SGHTA, CDR2 FQGNSA, per germline. DNA for the CDR3: TGTGCCACAGGGGTTACAGATACGCAGTATTTT. It specifies CATGVTDTQYF.

The chain has TRBV11-2 and TRBJ2-3; TRBD1 aligns across 7 bases. The CDR3 totals 18 residues. Germline loops: CDR1 SGHAT, CDR2 FQNNGV. V lost 8 bases, J lost 1 base, and 18 bases stayed unmatched. The CDR3 region has the DNA TGTGCCAGCGGGCTCTTTCGGGACAGACTTATCGGCACAGATACGCAGTATTTT. It translates to CASGLFRDRLIGTDTQYF.